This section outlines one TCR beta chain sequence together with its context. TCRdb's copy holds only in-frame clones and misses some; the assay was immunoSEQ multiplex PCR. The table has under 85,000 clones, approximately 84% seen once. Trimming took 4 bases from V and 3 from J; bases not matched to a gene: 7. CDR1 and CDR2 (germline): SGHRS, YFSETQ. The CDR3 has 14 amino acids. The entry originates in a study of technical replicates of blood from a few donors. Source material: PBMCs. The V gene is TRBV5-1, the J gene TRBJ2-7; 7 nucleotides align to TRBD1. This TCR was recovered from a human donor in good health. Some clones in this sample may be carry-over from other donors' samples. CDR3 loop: CASSPVAGGYEQYF. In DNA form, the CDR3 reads TGCGCCAGCAGCCCGGTGGCAGGGGGCTACGAGCAGTACTTC.